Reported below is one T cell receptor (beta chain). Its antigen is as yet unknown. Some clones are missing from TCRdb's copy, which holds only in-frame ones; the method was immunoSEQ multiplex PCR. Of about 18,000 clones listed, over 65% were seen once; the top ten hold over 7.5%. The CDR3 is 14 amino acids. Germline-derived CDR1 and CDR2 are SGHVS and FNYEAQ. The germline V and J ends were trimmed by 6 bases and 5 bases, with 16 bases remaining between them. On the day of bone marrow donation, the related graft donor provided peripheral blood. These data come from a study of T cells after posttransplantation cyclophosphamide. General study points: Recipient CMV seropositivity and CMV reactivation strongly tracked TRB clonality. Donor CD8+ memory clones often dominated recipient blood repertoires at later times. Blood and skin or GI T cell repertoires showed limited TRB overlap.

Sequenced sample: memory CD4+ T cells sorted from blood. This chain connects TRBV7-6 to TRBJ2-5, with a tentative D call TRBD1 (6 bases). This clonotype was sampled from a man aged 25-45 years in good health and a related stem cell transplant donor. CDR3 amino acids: CASSFLGQRETQYF. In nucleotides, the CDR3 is TGTGCCAGCAGTTTTCTCGGACAGAGGGAGACCCAGTACTTC.